This TCR beta chain is from a study of blood T cell repertoires in COVID-19. Study in general: Donors in the United States, Italy and Spain gave samples during acute or convalescent COVID-19. Nucleic acid was either cDNA or gDNA, and it came from T cells, B-cell-depleted T cells, or PBMCs.

The CDR3 consists of 13 residues. The V gene's germline CDR1 is MNHEY and CDR2 SVGAGI. Trimming removed 0 bases at V and 7 bases at J, with 9 bases between. Authors' methods: Estimates of nucleated cell counts were drawn from the amplification of reference gene primers. Repertoires were generated with immunoSEQ multiplex PCR, while TCRdb's copy carries only in-frame clones and drops some. V and J calls and clone size come straight from that table; D and trimming were deduced from the DNA. The sample includes fewer than 300,000 clones, about 86% of them seen just once. Sequenced: peripheral blood. This receptor was taken from a man older than 75 with acute or convalescent COVID-19. This chain connects TRBV6-5 to TRBJ1-2; D remains ambiguous. The CDR3 protein is CASSYSEVGGYTF. In DNA, the CDR3 is TGTGCCAGCAGTTACTCCGAGGTTGGTGGCTACACCTTC.